This record looks at one T cell receptor (beta chain) sequence and its context. This specimen belongs to a study of OX40 agonist ivuxolimab in advanced cancers. From germline, CDR1 is MRHNA and CDR2 SNTAGT. J was trimmed by 9 bases and V by 5 bases; bases with no gene match: 9. The CDR3 has 15 residues. Here immunoSEQ multiplex PCR was the method, and the copy in TCRdb shows in-frame clones only, minus some. The sample comprises under 80,000 clones, 85% of which are singletons, and less than 5% rests with the top ten. This sequence originates from an adult with an advanced solid tumor such as melanoma, head and neck, liver or kidney cancer. V gene TRBV6-4 combines with J gene TRBJ1-6, with 8 bases aligning to TRBD1. Specimen: CD4+ or CD8+ T cells sorted from blood, collected in a trial of the OX40 agonist ivuxolimab. The DNA for the CDR3 is TGTGCCAGCAGTATTGGGACAGGCGGGGGTTCACCCCTCCACTTT. Translating gives CASSIGTGGGSPLHF.